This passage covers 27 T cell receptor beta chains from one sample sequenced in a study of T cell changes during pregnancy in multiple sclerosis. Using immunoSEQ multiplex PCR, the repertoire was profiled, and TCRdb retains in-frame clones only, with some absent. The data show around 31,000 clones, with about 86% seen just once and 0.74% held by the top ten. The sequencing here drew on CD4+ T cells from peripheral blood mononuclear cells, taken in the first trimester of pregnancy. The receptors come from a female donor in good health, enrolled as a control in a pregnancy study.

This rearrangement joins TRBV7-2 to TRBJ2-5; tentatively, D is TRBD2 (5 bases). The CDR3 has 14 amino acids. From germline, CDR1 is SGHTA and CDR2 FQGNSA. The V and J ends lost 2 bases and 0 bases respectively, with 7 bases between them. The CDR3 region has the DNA TGTGCCAGCAGCTTATCGGGGAACCAAGAGACCCAGTACTTC. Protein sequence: CASSLSGNQETQYF.

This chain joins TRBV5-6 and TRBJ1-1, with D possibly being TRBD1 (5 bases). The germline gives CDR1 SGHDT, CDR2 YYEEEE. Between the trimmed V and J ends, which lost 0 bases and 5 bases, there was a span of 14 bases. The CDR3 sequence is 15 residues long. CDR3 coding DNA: TGTGCCAGCAGCTTGGCCGGCAGGGCGGATACTGAAGCTTTCTTT. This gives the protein CASSLAGRADTEAFF.

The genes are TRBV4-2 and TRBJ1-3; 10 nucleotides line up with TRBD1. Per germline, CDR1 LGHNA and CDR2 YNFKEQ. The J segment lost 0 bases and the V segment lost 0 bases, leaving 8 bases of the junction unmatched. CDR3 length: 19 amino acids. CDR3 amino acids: CASSQDGTGVVGSGNTIYF. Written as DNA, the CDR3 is TGTGCCAGCAGCCAAGATGGGACAGGGGTTGTGGGCTCTGGAAACACCATATATTTT.

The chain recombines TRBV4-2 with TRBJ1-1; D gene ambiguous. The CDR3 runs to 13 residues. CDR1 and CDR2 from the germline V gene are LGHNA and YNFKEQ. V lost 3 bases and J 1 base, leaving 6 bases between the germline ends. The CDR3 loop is CASSHGGNTEAFF. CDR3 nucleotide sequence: TGTGCCAGCAGCCATGGAGGGAACACTGAAGCTTTCTTT.

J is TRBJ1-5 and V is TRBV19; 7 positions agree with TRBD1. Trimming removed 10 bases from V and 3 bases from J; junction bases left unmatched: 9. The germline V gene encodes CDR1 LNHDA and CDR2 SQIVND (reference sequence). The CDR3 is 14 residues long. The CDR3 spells CATSTGSNNQPQHF. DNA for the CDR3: TGTGCCACCTCGACAGGGTCAAACAATCAGCCCCAGCATTTT.

The CDR3 sequence is CASSLGLAREEQYF. The DNA for the CDR3 is TGCGCCAGCAGCTTGGGGCTCGCGAGGGAAGAGCAGTACTTC. The rearrangement links TRBV5-1 to TRBJ2-7; possibly TRBD2 for D (5 bases). This CDR3 comprises 14 residues. The V end was cut by 0 bases, the J end by 7 bases, with 14 bases between. Germline CDR1 reads SGHRS; CDR2 reads YFSETQ.

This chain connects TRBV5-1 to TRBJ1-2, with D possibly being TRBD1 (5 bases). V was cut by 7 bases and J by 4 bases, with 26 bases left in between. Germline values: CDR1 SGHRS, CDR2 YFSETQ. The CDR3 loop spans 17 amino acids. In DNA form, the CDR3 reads TGCGCCAGCTCCCCAACCCCGGGGGGACGATCGGGCTATGGCTACACCTTC. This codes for CASSPTPGGRSGYGYTF.

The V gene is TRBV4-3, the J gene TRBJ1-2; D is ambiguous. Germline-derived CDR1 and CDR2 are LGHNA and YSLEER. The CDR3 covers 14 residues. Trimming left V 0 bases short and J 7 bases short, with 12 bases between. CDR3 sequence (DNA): TGCGCCAGCAGCCAAGATGCCAGGCAAGCTGGCTACACCTTC. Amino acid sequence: CASSQDARQAGYTF.

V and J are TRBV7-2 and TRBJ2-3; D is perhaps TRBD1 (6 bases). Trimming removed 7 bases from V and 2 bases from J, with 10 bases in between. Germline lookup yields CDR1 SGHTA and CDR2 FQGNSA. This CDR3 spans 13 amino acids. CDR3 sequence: CASTYRVTDTQYF. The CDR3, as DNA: TGTGCCAGCACTTACAGGGTCACAGATACGCAGTATTTT.

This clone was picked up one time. This chain's CDR3 is CASSVFDRAMNTEAFF. The CDR3 region has the DNA TGTGCCAGCAGTGTTTTCGACAGGGCGATGAACACTGAAGCTTTCTTT. The V and J genes are TRBV6-1 and TRBJ1-1, with 7 bases identical to TRBD1. The V and J ends lost 4 bases and 0 bases, in that order; junction bases with no gene match: 8. This CDR3 region has 16 residues. Germline values: CDR1 MNHNS, CDR2 SASEGT.

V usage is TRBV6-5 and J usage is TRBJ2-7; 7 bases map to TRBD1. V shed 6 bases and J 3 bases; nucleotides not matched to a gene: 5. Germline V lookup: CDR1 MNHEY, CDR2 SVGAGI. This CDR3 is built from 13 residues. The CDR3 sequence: CASSQGQYYEQYF. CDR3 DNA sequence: TGTGCCAGCAGCCAGGGACAGTACTACGAGCAGTACTTC.

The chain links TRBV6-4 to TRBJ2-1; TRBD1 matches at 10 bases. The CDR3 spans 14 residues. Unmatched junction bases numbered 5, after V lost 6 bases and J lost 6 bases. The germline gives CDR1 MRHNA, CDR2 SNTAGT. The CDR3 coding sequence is TGTGCCAGCAGACCTGGACAGGGGGGCAATGAGCAGTTCTTC. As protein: CASRPGQGGNEQFF.

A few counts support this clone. CDR3 DNA sequence: TGTGCCAGCAGCCAAGTGTTAGCGGGGACTTACAATGAGCAGTTCTTC. Protein product: CASSQVLAGTYNEQFF. J is TRBJ2-1 and V is TRBV4-2, with 8 bases identical to TRBD2. Germline lookup yields CDR1 LGHNA and CDR2 YNFKEQ. J gave up 4 bases and V 1 base, and 6 bases lay outside the gene matches. This CDR3 has 16 residues.

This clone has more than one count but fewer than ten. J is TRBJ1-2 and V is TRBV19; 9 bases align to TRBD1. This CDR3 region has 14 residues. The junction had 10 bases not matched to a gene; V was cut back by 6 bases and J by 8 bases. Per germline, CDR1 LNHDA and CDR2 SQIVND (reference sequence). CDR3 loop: CASSSGVGTGGYTF. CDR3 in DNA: TGTGCCAGTAGCAGCGGGGTGGGGACAGGGGGCTACACCTTC.

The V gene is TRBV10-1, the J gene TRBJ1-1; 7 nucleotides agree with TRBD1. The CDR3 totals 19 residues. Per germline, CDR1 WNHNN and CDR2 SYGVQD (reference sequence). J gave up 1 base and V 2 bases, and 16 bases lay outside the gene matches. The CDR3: CASSEPITDRAQGNTEAFF. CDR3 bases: TGCGCCAGCAGTGAGCCGATAACAGACAGGGCCCAGGGGAACACTGAAGCTTTCTTT.

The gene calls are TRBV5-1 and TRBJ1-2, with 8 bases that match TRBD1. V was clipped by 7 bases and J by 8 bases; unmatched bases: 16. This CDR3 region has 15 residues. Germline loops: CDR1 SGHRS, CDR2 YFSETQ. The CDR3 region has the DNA TGCGCCAGCCGGGGGACGGACAGGGCGAAGGGCGGCTACACCTTC. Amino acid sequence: CASRGTDRAKGGYTF.

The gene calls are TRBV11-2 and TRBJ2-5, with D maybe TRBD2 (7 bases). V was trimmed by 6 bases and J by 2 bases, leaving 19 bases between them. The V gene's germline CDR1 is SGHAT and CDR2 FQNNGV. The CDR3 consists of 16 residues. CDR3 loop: CASRPLRGRAQETQYF. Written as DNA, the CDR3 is TGTGCCAGCAGGCCCCTTAGGGGGAGGGCTCAAGAGACCCAGTACTTC. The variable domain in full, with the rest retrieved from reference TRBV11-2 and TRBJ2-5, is EAGVAQSPRYKIIEKRQSVAFWCNPISGHATLYWYQQILGQGPKLLIQFQNNGVVDDSQLPKDRFSAERLKGVDSTLKIQPAKLEDSAVYLCASRPLRGRAQETQYFGPGTRLLVL.

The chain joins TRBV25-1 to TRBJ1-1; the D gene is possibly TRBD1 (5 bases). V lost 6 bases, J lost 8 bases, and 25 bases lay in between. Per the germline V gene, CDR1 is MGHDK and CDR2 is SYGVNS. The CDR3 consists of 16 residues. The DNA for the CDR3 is TGTGCCAGCAGCGCCTCCTTCGGACACGAGGAAAAGGAAGCTTTCTTT. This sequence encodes CASSASFGHEEKEAFF.

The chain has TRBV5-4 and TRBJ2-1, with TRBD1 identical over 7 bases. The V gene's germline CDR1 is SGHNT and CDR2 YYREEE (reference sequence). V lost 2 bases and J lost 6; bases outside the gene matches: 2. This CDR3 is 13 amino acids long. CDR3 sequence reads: CASSFSGGNEQFF. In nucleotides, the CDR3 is TGTGCCAGCAGCTTTTCAGGGGGCAATGAGCAGTTCTTC.

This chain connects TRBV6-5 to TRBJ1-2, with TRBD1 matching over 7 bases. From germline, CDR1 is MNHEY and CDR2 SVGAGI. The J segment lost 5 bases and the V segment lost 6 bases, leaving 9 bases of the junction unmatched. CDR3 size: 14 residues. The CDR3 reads CASSRLTGKYGYTF. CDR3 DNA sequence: TGTGCCAGCAGCCGCCTGACAGGGAAGTATGGCTACACCTTC.

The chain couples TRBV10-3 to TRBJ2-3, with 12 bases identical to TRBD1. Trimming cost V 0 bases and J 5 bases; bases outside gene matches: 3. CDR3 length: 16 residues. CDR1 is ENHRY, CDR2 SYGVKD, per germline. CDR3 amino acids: CAISESGTGGEDTQYF. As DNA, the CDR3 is TGTGCCATCAGTGAGTCCGGGACAGGGGGCGAAGATACGCAGTATTTT.

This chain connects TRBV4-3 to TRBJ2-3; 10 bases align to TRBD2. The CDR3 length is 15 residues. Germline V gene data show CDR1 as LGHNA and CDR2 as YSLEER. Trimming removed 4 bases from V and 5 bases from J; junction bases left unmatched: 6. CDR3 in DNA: TGCGCCAGCAGCCCCACTAGCGGGGATGAAGATACGCAGTATTTT. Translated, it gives CASSPTSGDEDTQYF.

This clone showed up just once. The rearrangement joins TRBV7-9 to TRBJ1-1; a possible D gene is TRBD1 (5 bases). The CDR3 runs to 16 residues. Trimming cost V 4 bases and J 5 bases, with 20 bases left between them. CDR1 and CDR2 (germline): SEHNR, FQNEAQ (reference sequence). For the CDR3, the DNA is TGTGCCAGCAGCTCAAACACTGGGGCACCAGGGACTGAAGCTTTCTTT. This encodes CASSSNTGAPGTEAFF.

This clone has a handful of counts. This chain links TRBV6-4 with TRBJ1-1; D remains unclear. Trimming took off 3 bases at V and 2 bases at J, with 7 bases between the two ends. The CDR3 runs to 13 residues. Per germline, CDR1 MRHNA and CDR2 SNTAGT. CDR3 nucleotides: TGTGCCAGCAGTGAACAGAGTAACACTGAAGCTTTCTTT. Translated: CASSEQSNTEAFF.

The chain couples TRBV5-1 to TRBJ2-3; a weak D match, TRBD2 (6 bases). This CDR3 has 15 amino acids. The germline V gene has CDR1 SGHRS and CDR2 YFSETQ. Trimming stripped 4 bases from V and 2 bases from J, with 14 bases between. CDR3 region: CASSPRGTLTDTQYF. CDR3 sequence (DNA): TGCGCCAGCAGCCCCCGGGGGACTCTCACAGATACGCAGTATTTT.

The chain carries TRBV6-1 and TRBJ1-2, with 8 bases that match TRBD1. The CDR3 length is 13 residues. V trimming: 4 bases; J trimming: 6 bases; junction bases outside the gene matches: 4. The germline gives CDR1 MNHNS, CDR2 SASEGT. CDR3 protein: CASSVDRGNGYTF. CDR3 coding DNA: TGTGCCAGCAGTGTTGACAGGGGCAATGGCTACACCTTC.

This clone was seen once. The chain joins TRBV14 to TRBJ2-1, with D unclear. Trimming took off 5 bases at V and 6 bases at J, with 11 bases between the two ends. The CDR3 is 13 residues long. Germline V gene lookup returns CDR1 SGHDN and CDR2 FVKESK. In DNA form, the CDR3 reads TGTGCCAGCAGCTCGAGGCGGAGCAATGAGCAGTTCTTC. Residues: CASSSRRSNEQFF.